This T cell receptor (beta chain) was identified during a study of T-cell reconstitution after alpha-beta-depleted transplantation in children. J was trimmed by 5 bases and V by 0 bases; bases with no gene match: 5. Per the germline V gene, CDR1 is LGHNA and CDR2 is YSLEER. This CDR3 has 15 amino acids. This clonotype has more than one count but fewer than ten. TCRbeta library preparation incorporated unique molecular identifiers. TCRdb processed the PCR reads anew with MiXCR; each CDR3 protein has one entry. In the table there are a few hundred thousand distinct CDR3 sequences, roughly 14% of which are singletons.

The clonotype originates from a human donor who donated a stem cell graft to a child with Fanconi anemia. Sequencing was performed on PBMCs, taken from the stem cell graft. The chain employs TRBV4-3 and TRBJ1-2, with TRBD1 identical over 8 bases. The CDR3 region has the DNA TGCGCCAGCAGCCAAGACCCAGGGGGCGGTTATGGCTACACCTTC. Translation gives CASSQDPGGGYGYTF.